The clone carrying this TCR beta chain was detected many times. Its antigen remains unidentified. The germline gives CDR1 DFQATT, CDR2 SNEGSKA (reference sequence). V dropped 0 bases and J dropped 6 bases, with 8 bases sitting between them. This CDR3 contains 13 residues. TCRdb re-derived calls from the reads in MiXCR, one entry per CDR3 protein. This table has about 260,000 distinct CDR3 sequences, over 8% appearing once. The data are from a study of T cell repertoires in cytomegalovirus infection. Turning to the study itself: Public TCR beta signatures were indicative of both CMV infection and a matching HLA type. Study-level results: Within the response measured ex vivo, HLA-C-restricted CMV-specific TCR beta clonotypes were dominant.

The chain employs TRBV20-1 and TRBJ2-2; no firm D call. Sequencing used PBMCs. The sequence was collected from a human donor in good health (CMV status not recorded). Some clones in this sample may be carry-over from other donors' samples. The CDR3 DNA reads TGCAGTGCTAGAGATAATTTGCCCGGGGAGCTGTTTTTT. Amino acid sequence: CSARDNLPGELFF.